This T cell receptor (beta chain) is from a study of human T cells and chemical hapten exposure. Study-wide context: There were per-sample TCR yield variations, arising mainly from small pooled library volume differences.

The CDR3 is 15 amino acids. Trimming cost V 4 bases and J 4 bases, with 13 bases left between them. Time point of the sample: patch test 1, 2 weeks after DPC sensitization. Treatment of the sample: therapeutic diphenylcyclopropenone sensitization with weekly scalp DPC. The study drew its donors from alopecia patients who were 18 to 70 years old and suitable for DPC. Unfractionated whole blood yielded the extracted total RNA. Each CDR3 protein gets one entry after TCRdb re-called the RACE reads with MiXCR. The repertoire has roughly 120,000 distinct CDR3 sequences, around 10% of them found once; the top ten carry roughly 1.3%.

The clonotype comes from a woman aged 45-65 years with alopecia areata. Some clones in this sample may be carry-over from other donors' samples. The chain carries TRBV6-7 and TRBJ2-2; no clear D gene. TRBV6-7 is an open reading frame whose function is uncertain. This specimen was whole blood, taken in connection with sensitization to the hapten diphenylcyclopropenone (DPC). The CDR3 DNA follows: TGTGCCAGCAGTTGCGTAATGACCCTCACCGGGGAGCTGTTTTTT. Protein product: CASSCVMTLTGELFF.